The 22 T cell receptor beta chains given below trace back to one sample, sequenced in a study of blood T cell repertoires in COVID-19. The method was immunoSEQ multiplex PCR; TCRdb's version includes in-frame clones alone and lacks a portion of them. Of more than 85,000 clones listed, around 84% were seen once; the top ten hold 15% to 19%. The specimen was peripheral blood. The receptors stem from an elderly woman with acute or convalescent COVID-19.

There are a few counts of this clone. The chain employs TRBV28 and TRBJ2-1; D is unclear. The CDR3 runs to 10 residues. V was clipped by 6 bases and J by 11 bases, with 8 bases between them. Germline loops: CDR1 MDHEN, CDR2 SYDVKM. The CDR3 coding sequence is TGTGCCAGCAGCGCACAGCAGCAGTTCTTC. As protein: CASSAQQQFF.

The count of this clone is one. The chain has TRBV5-1 and TRBJ2-3; D is undetermined. Looked up from germline, CDR1 is SGHRS and CDR2 is YFSETQ. The V end lost 1 base, the J end lost 6 bases, and 12 bases lay between the germline ends. The CDR3 is 14 amino acids. The CDR3 protein is CASSLLLSGDTQYF. CDR3 nucleotides: TGCGCCAGCAGCTTGTTGTTGTCCGGGGATACGCAGTATTTT.

The gene calls are TRBV20-1 and TRBJ2-7; TRBD2 matches 10 bases. The V segment lost 3 bases and the J segment 3 bases; nucleotides outside the gene matches: 5. There are 14 residues in the CDR3. Germline V gives CDR1 DFQATT, CDR2 SNEGSKA (reference sequence). In nucleotides, the CDR3 is TGCAGTGCTAGTATCCCTAGCGGGAGCTACGAGCAGTACTTC. It translates to CSASIPSGSYEQYF.

This chain connects TRBV6-1 to TRBJ2-1, with D possibly being TRBD2 (5 bases). Between the trimmed V and J ends, which lost 2 bases and 10 bases, there was a span of 6 bases. Looked up from germline, CDR1 is MNHNS and CDR2 is SASEGT. This CDR3 spans 11 amino acids. This CDR3 reads CASSEQREQFF. The DNA for the CDR3 is TGTGCCAGCAGTGAACAGCGGGAGCAGTTCTTC.

This chain connects TRBV11-2 to TRBJ2-2, with TRBD2 identical over 12 bases. Unmatched junction bases numbered 6, after V lost 4 bases and J lost 6 bases. The CDR3 has 16 residues. Germline-derived CDR1 and CDR2 are SGHAT and FQNNGV. The chain's CDR3 is CASSSGGLAGPGELFF. DNA of the CDR3: TGTGCCAGCAGCTCCGGGGGACTAGCGGGCCCCGGGGAGCTGTTTTTT.

This sequence joins TRBV18 and TRBJ1-1; D is unresolved. Germline loops: CDR1 KGHSH, CDR2 LQKENI. The V end was cut by 4 bases, the J end by 3 bases, with 9 bases between. This CDR3 is built from 13 residues. The CDR3 sequence: CASSQEEYTEAFF. The DNA of the CDR3 is TGTGCCAGCTCACAAGAGGAGTACACTGAAGCTTTCTTT.

The CDR3 here is CASSERDRSIGQYF. The DNA of the CDR3 is TGTGCCAGCAGCGAAAGGGACAGGTCAATTGGGCAGTACTTC. V gene TRBV9 combines with J gene TRBJ2-7, with 8 bases identical to TRBD1. With 3 bases clipped from V and 9 bases from J, the junction kept 11 bases outside the gene matches. Germline CDR1 is SGDLS and CDR2 is YYNGEE. This CDR3 comprises 14 residues.

The J gene is TRBJ2-2, the V gene TRBV5-1; 7 positions agree with TRBD1. V shed 0 bases, J shed 3 bases, and the junction held 5 bases outside the gene matches. Germline CDR1 is SGHRS and CDR2 is YFSETQ. The CDR3 runs to 16 residues. This CDR3 reads CASSLGQGFYTGELFF. Here the CDR3 DNA reads TGCGCCAGCAGCTTGGGACAGGGCTTTTACACCGGGGAGCTGTTTTTT.

The gene calls are TRBV5-6 and TRBJ2-2; D is uncertain. Trimming cost V 0 bases and J 2 bases, with 8 bases left between them. There are 15 residues in the CDR3. Germline V gives CDR1 SGHDT, CDR2 YYEEEE. CDR3 region: CASSLGQVNTGELFF. The CDR3 nucleotides read TGTGCCAGCAGCTTGGGTCAGGTTAACACCGGGGAGCTGTTTTTT.

The chain combines TRBV6-5 with TRBJ1-5; the match to TRBD1 covers 7 bases. Germline assignment: CDR1 MNHEY and CDR2 SVGAGI. The CDR3 runs 14 residues. The J segment lost 9 bases and the V segment lost 6 bases, leaving 11 bases of the junction unmatched. The CDR3: CASRVGQAFGPQHF. CDR3 nucleotides: TGTGCCAGCAGGGTTGGACAGGCCTTCGGGCCCCAGCATTTT.

The CDR3 reads CASSKGQNTEAFF. The DNA of the CDR3 is TGCGCCAGCAGCAAGGGACAGAACACTGAAGCTTTCTTT. The V and J genes are TRBV5-1 and TRBJ1-1; D may be TRBD1 (6 bases). Trimming took 4 bases from V and 1 from J, leaving 8 bases between them. Germline CDR1 SGHRS, CDR2 YFSETQ. The CDR3 is made up of 13 amino acids.

This chain links TRBV28 with TRBJ1-4, with D perhaps TRBD1 (5 bases). The CDR3 extends over 15 amino acids. Germline lookup yields CDR1 MDHEN and CDR2 SYDVKM. V was clipped by 4 bases and J by 5 bases, with 14 bases between them. The CDR3 here is CASSSPTGLNEKLFF. CDR3 bases: TGTGCCAGCAGTTCCCCGACGGGACTAAATGAAAAACTGTTTTTT.

The sample holds many counts of this clone. The rearrangement links TRBV4-1 to TRBJ2-3; the D gene is possibly TRBD2 (6 bases). With 4 bases removed from V and 4 bases from J, the gap between germline ends came to 27 bases. In germline, CDR1 is MGHRA, CDR2 YSYEKL. CDR3 length: 19 amino acids. The CDR3 region has the DNA TGCGCCAGCAGCCCCCACGGCGCGGGGACGGACACTGGGGCAGATACGCAGTATTTT. The encoded protein is CASSPHGAGTDTGADTQYF.

The CDR3, as DNA: TGTGCCAGCACCGCAGGCTACGAGCAGTACTTC. This gives the protein CASTAGYEQYF. This rearrangement joins TRBV2 to TRBJ2-7; D remains unclear. There are 11 residues in the CDR3. Germline V lookup: CDR1 SNHLY, CDR2 FYNNEI. The V end lost 7 bases, the J end lost 3 bases, and 7 bases lay between the germline ends.

This sequence joins TRBV18 and TRBJ2-5; the D gene is possibly TRBD1 (6 bases). CDR1 is KGHSH, CDR2 LQKENI, per germline. The CDR3 is 17 residues long. The V end lost 3 bases, the J end lost 1 base, and 18 bases lay between the germline ends. The CDR3 loop reads CASSPWEGRGIQETQYF. The CDR3 DNA sequence: TGTGCCAGCTCACCCTGGGAAGGCAGGGGAATCCAAGAGACCCAGTACTTC.

This clone was found a few times. This chain links TRBV7-9 with TRBJ2-1; D might be TRBD1 (6 bases). There are 17 residues in the CDR3. Germline V gives CDR1 SEHNR, CDR2 FQNEAQ (reference sequence). The ends were cut back, 4 bases at V and 4 bases at J, with 20 bases in the middle. The CDR3 coding sequence is TGTGCCAGCAGCTCGACCCGGGACAAAAAAAGATACAATGAGCAGTTCTTC. Translation: CASSSTRDKKRYNEQFF.

The chain uses TRBV5-8 and TRBJ2-2; possible D gene TRBD1, 6 bases. Per germline, CDR1 SGHTS and CDR2 YDEGEE. This CDR3 is built from 15 residues. Trimming cost V 0 bases and J 2 bases, with 8 bases left between them. Written as DNA, the CDR3 is TGTGCCAGCAGCTTGGTCAGGGGAAACACCGGGGAGCTGTTTTTT. Amino acid sequence: CASSLVRGNTGELFF.

V and J are TRBV5-4 and TRBJ1-6, with 7 positions matching TRBD1. CDR1 SGHNT and CDR2 YYREEE come from the germline V gene (reference sequence). The trim removed 2 bases at V and 10 bases at J, leaving 9 bases unmatched. The CDR3 is made up of 15 amino acids. This CDR3 reads CASSFVDREGSPLHF. Written as DNA, the CDR3 is TGTGCCAGCAGCTTTGTTGACAGGGAAGGCTCACCCCTCCACTTT.

This chain connects TRBV10-3 to TRBJ1-5; D gene ambiguous. Per germline, CDR1 ENHRY and CDR2 SYGVKD. V was pared by 0 bases and J by 1 base, with 13 bases between. This CDR3 region has 17 residues. CDR3 nucleotides: TGTGCCATCAGTGAGTCGGCGGCCGGCGGGAGCAATCAGCCCCAGCATTTT. It is translated as CAISESAAGGSNQPQHF.

Here the CDR3 DNA reads TGTGCCAGCAGCTTCGGACTAGCGGGAGCCGGGGAGCTGTTTTTT. Translation gives CASSFGLAGAGELFF. The chain employs TRBV7-2 and TRBJ2-2, with 13 bases that match TRBD2. The CDR3 covers 15 residues. Unmatched junction bases numbered 1, after V lost 3 bases and J lost 6 bases. Germline loops: CDR1 SGHTA, CDR2 FQGNSA. Combining the CDR3 with reference TRBV7-2 and TRBJ2-2 gives the whole variable domain GAGVSQSPSNKVTEKGKDVELRCDPISGHTALYWYRQSLGQGLEFLIYFQGNSAPDKSGLPSDRFSAERTGGSVSTLTIQRTQQEDSAVYLCASSFGLAGAGELFFGEGSRLTVL.

The rearrangement joins TRBV27 to TRBJ2-7; 7 nucleotides match TRBD1. The CDR3 spans 16 residues. After removal of 5 bases from V and 2 bases from J, the junction contained 12 bases not matched to a gene. Germline CDR1 MNHEY, CDR2 SMNVEV (reference sequence). The CDR3 nucleotides are TGTGCCAGCAGTCGCAACAGGGGCGGCGGCGCCTACGAGCAGTACTTC. Protein product: CASSRNRGGGAYEQYF.

Remarks on this clone: Other DNA sequences in the same sample also yield this CDR3. V usage is TRBV29-1 and J usage is TRBJ2-2, with 8 nucleotides matching TRBD2. The V segment lost 2 bases and the J segment 5 bases; nucleotides outside the gene matches: 4. The germline gives CDR1 SQVTM, CDR2 ANQGSEA. The CDR3 consists of 14 residues. Here the CDR3 DNA reads TGCAGCGTTGAAAGCGGGAGAAGGACCGGGGAGCTGTTTTTT. It specifies CSVESGRRTGELFF.